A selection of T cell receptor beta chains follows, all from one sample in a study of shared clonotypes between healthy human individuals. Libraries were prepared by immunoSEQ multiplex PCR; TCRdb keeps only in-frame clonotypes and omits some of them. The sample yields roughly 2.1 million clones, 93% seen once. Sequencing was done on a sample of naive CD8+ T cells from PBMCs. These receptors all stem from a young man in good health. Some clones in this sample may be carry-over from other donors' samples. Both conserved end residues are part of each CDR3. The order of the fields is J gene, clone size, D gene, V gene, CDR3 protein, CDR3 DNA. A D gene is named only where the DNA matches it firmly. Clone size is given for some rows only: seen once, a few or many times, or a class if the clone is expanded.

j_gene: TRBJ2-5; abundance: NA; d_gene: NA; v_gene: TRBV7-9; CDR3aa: CASSLVLAGGETQYF; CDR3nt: TGTGCCAGCAGCTTAGTTTTGGCGGGCGGGGAGACCCAGTACTTC
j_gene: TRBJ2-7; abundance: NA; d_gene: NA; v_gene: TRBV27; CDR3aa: CASSPQDRRIWVYEQYF; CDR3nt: TGTGCCAGCAGTCCGCAAGACAGGCGAATCTGGGTCTACGAGCAGTACTTC
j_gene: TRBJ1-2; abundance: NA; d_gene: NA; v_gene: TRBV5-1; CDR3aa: CASSQGVGYTF; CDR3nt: TGCGCCAGCAGCCAGGGTGTGGGCTACACCTTC
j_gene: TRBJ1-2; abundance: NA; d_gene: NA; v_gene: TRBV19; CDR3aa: CASSMVPSVKGNYGYTF; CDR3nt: TGTGCCAGTAGTATGGTTCCCTCCGTGAAAGGGAACTATGGCTACACCTTC
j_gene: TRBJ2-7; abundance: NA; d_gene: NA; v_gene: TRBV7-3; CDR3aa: CASSLRLAPYEQYF; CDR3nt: TGTGCCAGCAGCCTGAGGCTAGCTCCCTACGAGCAGTACTTC
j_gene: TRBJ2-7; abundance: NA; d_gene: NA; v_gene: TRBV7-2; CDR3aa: CASSLGRSSYEQYF; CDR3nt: TGTGCCAGCAGCTTGGGACGGAGCTCCTACGAGCAGTACTTC
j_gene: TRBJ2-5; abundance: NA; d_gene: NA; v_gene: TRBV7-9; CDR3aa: CASSPVVEAWETQYF; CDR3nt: TGTGCCAGCAGCCCAGTAGTCGAGGCCTGGGAGACCCAGTACTTC
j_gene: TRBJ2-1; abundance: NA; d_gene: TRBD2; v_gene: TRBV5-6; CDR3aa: CASSSNRAGVFYNEQFF; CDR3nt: TGTGCCAGCAGCTCCAATCGGGCGGGAGTCTTTTACAATGAGCAGTTCTTC
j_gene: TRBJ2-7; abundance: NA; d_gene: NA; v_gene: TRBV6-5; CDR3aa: CASSYSISYEQYF; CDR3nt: TGTGCCAGCAGTTACTCAATCTCCTACGAGCAGTACTTC
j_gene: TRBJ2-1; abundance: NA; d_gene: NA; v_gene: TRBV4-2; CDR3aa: CASSVRGGGANEQFF; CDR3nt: TGTGCCAGCAGCGTCAGGGGTGGGGGAGCTAATGAGCAGTTCTTC
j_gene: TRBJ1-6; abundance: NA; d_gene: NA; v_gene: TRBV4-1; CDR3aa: CASSLGGGSALHF; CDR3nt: TGCGCCAGCAGCCTGGGGGGGGGTTCGGCCCTCCACTTT
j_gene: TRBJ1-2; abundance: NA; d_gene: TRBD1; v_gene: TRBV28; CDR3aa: CASRSRTGRYGYTF; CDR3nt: TGTGCCAGCAGGTCCCGGACAGGGCGCTATGGCTACACCTTC
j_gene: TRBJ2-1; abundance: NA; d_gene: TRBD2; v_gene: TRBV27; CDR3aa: CASSYGRGGIVNEQFF; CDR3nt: TGTGCCAGCAGTTATGGGCGGGGGGGAATTGTCAATGAGCAGTTCTTC
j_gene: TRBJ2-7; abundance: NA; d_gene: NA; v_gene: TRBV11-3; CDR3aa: CASSLDEREQYF; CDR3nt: TGTGCCAGCAGCTTAGATGAGAGGGAGCAGTACTTC
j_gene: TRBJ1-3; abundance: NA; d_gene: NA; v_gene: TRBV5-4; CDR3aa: CASSWDLSGNTIYF; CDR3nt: TGTGCCAGCAGCTGGGACCTCTCTGGAAACACCATATATTTT
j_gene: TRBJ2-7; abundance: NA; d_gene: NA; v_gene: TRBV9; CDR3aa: CASSLEPGNSYEQYF; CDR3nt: TGTGCCAGCAGCCTCGAACCAGGTAACTCCTACGAGCAGTACTTC
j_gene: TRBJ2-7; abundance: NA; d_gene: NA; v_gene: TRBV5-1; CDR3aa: CASSLASLGHYEQYF; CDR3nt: TGCGCCAGCAGCTTGGCTTCCCTTGGGCACTACGAGCAGTACTTC
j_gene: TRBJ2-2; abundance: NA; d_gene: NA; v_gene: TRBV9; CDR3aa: CASSVVFGELFF; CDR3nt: TGTGCCAGCAGCGTAGTTTTCGGGGAGCTGTTTTTT
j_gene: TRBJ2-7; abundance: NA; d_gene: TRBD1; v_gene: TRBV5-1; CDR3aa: CASSQQITGERYEQYF; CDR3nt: TGCGCCAGCAGCCAACAAATAACAGGGGAACGATACGAGCAGTACTTC
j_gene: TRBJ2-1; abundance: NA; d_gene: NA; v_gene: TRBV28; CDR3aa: CASSSTWRSSYNEQFF; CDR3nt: TGTGCCAGCAGCTCAACTTGGAGGAGCTCCTACAATGAGCAGTTCTTC
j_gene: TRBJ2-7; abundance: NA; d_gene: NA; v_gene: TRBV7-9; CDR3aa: CASSLETGGLYEQYF; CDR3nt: TGTGCCAGCAGCCTGGAGACAGGAGGGCTTTACGAGCAGTACTTC
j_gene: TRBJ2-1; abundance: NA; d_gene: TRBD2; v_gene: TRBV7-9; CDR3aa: CASSYAGSGSHNEQFF; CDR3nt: TGTGCCAGCAGCTACGCGGGGAGCGGGAGCCACAATGAGCAGTTCTTC
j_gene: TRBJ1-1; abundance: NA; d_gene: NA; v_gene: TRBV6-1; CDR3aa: CASNRVRDTEAFF; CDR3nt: TGTGCCAGCAACAGGGTAAGAGACACTGAAGCTTTCTTT
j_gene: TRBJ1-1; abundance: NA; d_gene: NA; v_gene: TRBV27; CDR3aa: CASRREGWTEAFF; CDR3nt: TGTGCCAGCAGGCGAGAGGGTTGGACTGAAGCTTTCTTT
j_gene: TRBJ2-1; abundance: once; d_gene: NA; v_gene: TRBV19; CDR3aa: CASSMIGGRGSYNEQFF; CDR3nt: TGTGCCAGTAGTATGATAGGAGGGAGGGGGTCCTACAATGAGCAGTTCTTC
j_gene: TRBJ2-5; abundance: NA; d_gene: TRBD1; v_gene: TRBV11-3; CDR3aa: CASSFVTGGRETQYF; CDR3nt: TGTGCCAGCAGCTTTGTGACAGGGGGCCGGGAGACCCAGTACTTC
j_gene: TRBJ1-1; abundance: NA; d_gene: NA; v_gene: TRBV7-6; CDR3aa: CASSFTGPGTEAFF; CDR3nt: TGTGCCAGCAGCTTTACGGGGCCGGGCACTGAAGCTTTCTTT
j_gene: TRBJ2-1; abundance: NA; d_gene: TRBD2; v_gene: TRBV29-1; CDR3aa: CSVGGLAVYNEQFF; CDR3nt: TGCAGCGTCGGGGGACTAGCGGTTTACAATGAGCAGTTCTTC
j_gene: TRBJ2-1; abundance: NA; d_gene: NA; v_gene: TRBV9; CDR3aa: CASSEGTLLASSYNEQFF; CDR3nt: TGTGCCAGCAGCGAGGGGACCCTGCTAGCGAGCTCCTACAATGAGCAGTTCTTC
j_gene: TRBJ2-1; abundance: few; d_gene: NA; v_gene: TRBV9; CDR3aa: CASSPPASAEQFF; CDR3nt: TGTGCCAGCAGCCCCCCAGCGAGCGCTGAGCAGTTCTTC